These 29 T cell receptor beta chains originate from one sample sequenced in a study of T cell responses to AZD1222 COVID-19 vaccine. Measured with immunoSEQ multiplex PCR; TCRdb has only the in-frame clones, and not every one. The table records 140,000 to 150,000 clones, less than 95% of them present only once. Here the sequenced sample was peripheral blood, taken 28 days after the second dose of the MenACWY control vaccine. The receptors originated from an adult who received the MenACWY meningococcal vaccine as a control.

The chain is built from TRBV29-1 and TRBJ2-1; TRBD2 agrees at 12 bases. Germline assignment: CDR1 SQVTM and CDR2 ANQGSEA. V was clipped by 3 bases and J by 10 bases; unmatched bases: 4. CDR3 length: 13 residues. CDR3 DNA: TGCAGCGTTGACGGGCTAGCGGGAGGGGAGCAGTTCTTC. Its protein is CSVDGLAGGEQFF.

V gene TRBV28 combines with J gene TRBJ2-7; D perhaps matches TRBD1 (5 bases). Germline V CDR1 and CDR2: MDHEN, SYDVKM. The ends were cut back, 3 bases at V and 1 base at J, with 10 bases in the middle. This CDR3 has 14 residues. CDR3 coding DNA: TGTGCCAGCAGTTTTGGTGGGGCTTCCTACGAGCAGTACTTC. This gives the protein CASSFGGASYEQYF.

The V and J genes are TRBV5-1 and TRBJ2-1, with 7 bases identical to TRBD2. The junction had 9 bases not matched to a gene; V was cut back by 0 bases and J by 9 bases. The CDR3 totals 15 residues. Germline CDR1 and CDR2: SGHRS and YFSETQ. CDR3 in DNA: TGCGCCAGCAGCTTGGTGGTGGGAGGGCCAGGTGAGCAGTTCTTC. Translating gives CASSLVVGGPGEQFF.

CDR3: CASSSTDFYRGGNQPQHF. The CDR3 nucleotides read TGTGCCAGCAGCTCTACCGATTTTTACAGGGGGGGTAATCAGCCCCAGCATTTT. V and J are TRBV7-9 and TRBJ1-5; TRBD1 matches at 8 bases. The germline gives CDR1 SEHNR, CDR2 FQNEAQ (reference sequence). After removal of 4 bases from V and 4 bases from J, the junction contained 15 bases not matched to a gene. This CDR3 spans 18 amino acids.

The chain combines TRBV7-2 with TRBJ2-5; 11 bases map to TRBD1. Trimming took 0 bases from V and 2 from J; bases not matched to a gene: 2. The CDR3 is 16 amino acids. Germline V lookup: CDR1 SGHTA, CDR2 FQGNSA. The CDR3 here is CASSLAGQGAQETQYF. CDR3 DNA sequence: TGTGCCAGCAGCTTAGCCGGACAGGGGGCACAAGAGACCCAGTACTTC.

This chain uses TRBV5-1 with TRBJ1-1; TRBD1 matches at 9 bases. Germline CDR1 is SGHRS and CDR2 is YFSETQ. V trimming: 4 bases; J trimming: 5 bases; junction bases outside the gene matches: 6. The CDR3 has 14 residues. DNA for the CDR3: TGCGCCAGCAGCGGTACAGGGGGCGGGACTGAAGCTTTCTTT. Its protein product is CASSGTGGGTEAFF.

This clone has only one observation. This rearrangement joins TRBV7-2 to TRBJ2-1, with a weak D call TRBD1 (5 bases). Germline CDR1 reads SGHTA; CDR2 reads FQGNSA. The V gene lost 0 bases and the J gene lost 5 bases, with 8 bases spanning the gap. The CDR3 has 14 amino acids. Here the CDR3 reads CASSLAQGDNEQFF. The CDR3 DNA follows: TGTGCCAGCAGCTTAGCGCAAGGGGACAATGAGCAGTTCTTC.

This rearrangement joins TRBV10-2 to TRBJ2-1; D remains unclear. Between the trimmed V and J ends, which lost 6 bases and 5 bases, there was a span of 11 bases. The CDR3 covers 13 residues. Looked up from germline, CDR1 is WSHSY and CDR2 is SAAADI. The CDR3, as DNA: TGCGCCAGCAGACGCAGTTGGGACAATGAGCAGTTCTTC. It translates to CASRRSWDNEQFF.

The chain combines TRBV28 with TRBJ2-1; the D is unclear. Trimming removed 3 bases at V and 5 bases at J, with 14 bases between. This CDR3 has 15 residues. CDR1 and CDR2 from the germline V gene are MDHEN and SYDVKM. CDR3 residues: CASSFYPLGNNEQFF. As DNA, the CDR3 is TGTGCCAGCAGTTTCTACCCTCTGGGGAACAATGAGCAGTTCTTC. Full variable domain (missing parts from reference TRBV28 and TRBJ2-1): DVKVTQSSRYLVKRTGEKVFLECVQDMDHENMFWYRQDPGLGLRLIYFSYDVKMKEKGDIPEGYSVSREKKERFSLILESASTNQTSMYLCASSFYPLGNNEQFFGPGTRLTVL.

This clone was counted a single time. The chain carries TRBV19 and TRBJ2-3; 10 bases agree with TRBD2. Trimming cost V 5 bases and J 1 base; bases outside gene matches: 6. Germline V gives CDR1 LNHDA, CDR2 SQIVND (reference sequence). The CDR3 is made up of 16 amino acids. CDR3 DNA: TGTGCCAGTAGTTCCCAGCGGGAGGGAGGCACAGATACGCAGTATTTT. It encodes CASSSQREGGTDTQYF.

The rearrangement joins TRBV16 to TRBJ1-1; no clear D gene. Between the trimmed V and J ends, which lost 2 bases and 0 bases, there was a span of 7 bases. CDR1 is KGHSY and CDR2 is FQNENV in the germline V gene. The CDR3 covers 14 residues. This CDR3 reads CASSQDTLNTEAFF. CDR3 in DNA: TGTGCCAGCAGCCAAGACACGTTGAACACTGAAGCTTTCTTT.

This chain joins TRBV29-1 and TRBJ1-4, with D perhaps matching TRBD1 (5 bases). The germline V gene encodes CDR1 SQVTM and CDR2 ANQGSEA. V lost 6 bases to trimming and J lost 13 bases, with 12 bases between them. There are 10 residues in the CDR3. CDR3 nucleotides: TGCAGCGTAGACAGAGGAGGACTGTTTTTT. This sequence encodes CSVDRGGLFF.

V usage is TRBV19 and J usage is TRBJ2-1; 7 bases map to TRBD2. The V gene end was trimmed by 3 bases and the J gene end by 5 bases; junction bases not matched to a gene: 1. The germline V gene has CDR1 LNHDA and CDR2 SQIVND (reference sequence). There are 13 residues in the CDR3. The CDR3 spells CASSMGLHNEQFF. CDR3 nucleotide sequence: TGTGCCAGTAGTATGGGACTACACAATGAGCAGTTCTTC.

The V and J genes are TRBV4-3 and TRBJ1-6; D ambiguous. From germline, CDR1 is LGHNA and CDR2 YSLEER. With 0 bases removed from V and 5 bases from J, the gap between germline ends came to 14 bases. CDR3 length: 17 amino acids. The chain's CDR3 is CASSQEMGVLNNSPLHF. For the CDR3, the DNA is TGCGCCAGCAGCCAAGAGATGGGAGTACTAAATAATTCACCCCTCCACTTT.

The chain joins TRBV7-6 to TRBJ2-1; TRBD2 matches 11 bases. The trim removed 4 bases at V and 7 bases at J, leaving 9 bases unmatched. The CDR3 extends over 16 amino acids. CDR1 is SGHVS and CDR2 is FNYEAQ in the germline V gene. The CDR3 region has the DNA TGTGCCAGCAGCTCCTCTAGCGGGGGGCGCGGGAATGAGCAGTTCTTC. Amino acid sequence: CASSSSSGGRGNEQFF. Full variable domain (rest looked up from reference TRBV7-6 and TRBJ2-1): GAGVSQSPRYKVTKRGQDVALRCDPISGHVSLYWYRQALGQGPEFLTYFNYEAQQDKSGLPNDRFSAERPEGSISTLTIQRTEQRDSAMYRCASSSSSGGRGNEQFFGPGTRLTVL.

J is TRBJ1-2 and V is TRBV15; TRBD1 is a possible D gene (6 bases). The CDR3 totals 15 residues. The germline gives CDR1 LNHNV, CDR2 YYDKDF (reference sequence). Trimming left V 1 base short and J 2 bases short, with 11 bases between. CDR3 amino acids: CATSRAPGANYGYTF. CDR3 in DNA: TGTGCCACCAGCAGAGCCCCAGGGGCGAACTATGGCTACACCTTC. The variable domain in full, with the rest retrieved from reference TRBV15 and TRBJ1-2, is DAMVIQNPRYQVTQFGKPVTLSCSQTLNHNVMYWYQQKSSQAPKLLFHYYDKDFNNEADTPDNFQSRRPNTSFCFLDIRSPGLGDTAMYLCATSRAPGANYGYTFGSGTRLTVV.

This clone was seen just once. The rearrangement uses TRBV20-1 and TRBJ1-2; the D is unclear. V was cut by 3 bases and J by 8 bases, with 10 bases left in between. Germline CDR1 reads DFQATT; CDR2 reads SNEGSKA (reference sequence). The CDR3 runs 11 residues. The CDR3 DNA reads as TGCAGTGCTAGGGCGCTCCGGGGCTACACCTTC. This translates into CSARALRGYTF.

This chain uses TRBV6-5 with TRBJ2-1; 7 bases map to TRBD1. V shed 6 bases, J shed 6 bases, and the junction held 8 bases outside the gene matches. Looked up from germline, CDR1 is MNHEY and CDR2 is SVGAGI. This CDR3 spans 14 amino acids. The CDR3 DNA reads TGTGCCAGCAGAAGAGACAGGGCTCCCAATGAGCAGTTCTTC. Translated, it gives CASRRDRAPNEQFF.

This clone showed up just once. J is TRBJ1-1 and V is TRBV6-5, with TRBD1 identical over 9 bases. The V gene end was trimmed by 2 bases and the J gene end by 6 bases; junction bases not matched to a gene: 4. The germline gives CDR1 MNHEY, CDR2 SVGAGI. The CDR3 covers 14 residues. CDR3 in DNA: TGTGCCAGCAGTTACGTGGACAGGGGCGCTGAAGCTTTCTTT. It yields the protein CASSYVDRGAEAFF.

The genes are TRBV6-4 and TRBJ1-5, with 8 nucleotides matching TRBD1. With 3 bases clipped from V and 7 bases from J, the junction kept 2 bases outside the gene matches. CDR1 MRHNA and CDR2 SNTAGT come from the germline V gene. This CDR3 comprises 13 residues. The CDR3 DNA is TGTGCCAGCAGTGAACAGGGGGACCAGCCCCAGCATTTT. Translation: CASSEQGDQPQHF.

The gene calls are TRBV11-2 and TRBJ2-7; perhaps TRBD1 as D (5 bases). The CDR3 has 18 amino acids. CDR1 and CDR2 from the germline V gene are SGHAT and FQNNGV. The V and J ends lost 5 bases and 0 bases respectively, with 23 bases between them. In nucleotides, the CDR3 is TGTGCCAGCAGCCCAGGGTGGCAGGGCCAATCCAGCTCCTACGAGCAGTACTTC. Translated: CASSPGWQGQSSSYEQYF.

The chain is built from TRBV4-1 and TRBJ2-7; D is uncertain. Germline V gene data show CDR1 as MGHRA and CDR2 as YSYEKL. The CDR3 has 17 residues. V was trimmed by 0 bases and J by 6 bases, leaving 21 bases between them. CDR3 amino acids: CASSQDGIGTGEREQYF. In DNA, the CDR3 is TGCGCCAGCAGCCAAGATGGGATTGGAACGGGCGAACGCGAGCAGTACTTC.

The chain employs TRBV30 and TRBJ1-1, with TRBD1 identical over 7 bases. Germline CDR1 reads GTSNPN; CDR2 reads SVGIG (reference sequence). V was clipped by 3 bases and J by 3 bases; unmatched bases: 7. The length of the CDR3 is 14 residues. CDR3: CAWRQQGRYTEAFF. The CDR3 region has the DNA TGTGCCTGGAGGCAACAGGGGCGGTACACTGAAGCTTTCTTT. Combining the CDR3 with reference TRBV30 and TRBJ1-1 gives the whole variable domain SQTIHQWPATLVQPVGSPLSLECTVEGTSNPNLYWYRQAAGRGLQLLFYSVGIGQISSEVPQNLSASRPQDRQFILSSKKLLLSDSGFYLCAWRQQGRYTEAFFGQGTRLTVV.

J is TRBJ2-7 and V is TRBV27, with D maybe TRBD1 (6 bases). Germline values: CDR1 MNHEY, CDR2 SMNVEV (reference sequence). V lost 2 bases and J lost 6, with 11 bases in between. This CDR3 has 13 amino acids. The CDR3 loop is CASSLQQGGEQYF. The CDR3 coding sequence is TGTGCCAGCAGTTTACAACAGGGCGGCGAGCAGTACTTC.

This clone has just one count. The chain combines TRBV10-3 with TRBJ1-1, with D perhaps matching TRBD1 (6 bases). The CDR3 loop spans 14 amino acids. Germline V gene sequence: CDR1 ENHRY, CDR2 SYGVKD. V gave up 3 bases and J gave up 6 bases, with 14 bases separating them. The CDR3 DNA reads TGTGCCATCAGTGACCACACAGGGCCCCCTGAAGCTTTCTTT. This translates into CAISDHTGPPEAFF.

A single count supports this clone. This chain joins TRBV18 and TRBJ2-1, with 8 bases lining up with TRBD1. Germline trimming cut 2 bases from V and 5 bases from J; bases unmatched to any gene: 8. The CDR3 has 16 residues. CDR1 KGHSH and CDR2 LQKENI come from the germline V gene. The CDR3 protein is CASSPSSGTGHNEQFF. CDR3 in DNA: TGTGCCAGCTCACCATCTTCGGGGACAGGACACAATGAGCAGTTCTTC.

CDR3 amino acids: CASSLARSYNEQFF. For the CDR3, the DNA is TGTGCCAGCAGCTTAGCTCGCAGTTACAATGAGCAGTTCTTC. The rearrangement joins TRBV11-3 to TRBJ2-1; D not certain. Germline CDR1 and CDR2: SGHNT and YENEEA. With 1 base removed from V and 4 bases from J, the gap between germline ends came to 8 bases. The CDR3 is 14 residues long.

The rearrangement links TRBV2 to TRBJ2-3; TRBD2 matches 8 bases. The trim removed 4 bases at V and 2 bases at J, leaving 5 bases unmatched. CDR1 is SNHLY and CDR2 is FYNNEI in the germline V gene. The CDR3 has 15 residues. For the CDR3, the DNA is TGTGCCAGCAGTGGAGGGCGGGGGGCCACAGATACGCAGTATTTT. It codes for CASSGGRGATDTQYF.

The chain uses TRBV12-3 or TRBV12-4 and TRBJ1-1; the D is unclear. V lost 3 bases and J 1 base, leaving 6 bases between the germline ends. The CDR3 runs to 13 residues. CDR3: CASSFAANTEAFF. The CDR3 DNA reads as TGTGCCAGCAGTTTCGCGGCGAACACTGAAGCTTTCTTT.